This TCR beta chain was retrieved from a study of T cell responses to AZD1222 COVID-19 vaccine. The CDR3 extends over 11 amino acids. CDR1 and CDR2 (germline): DFQATT, SNEGSKA (reference sequence). Trimming shortened V by 7 bases and J by 8 bases, and 11 bases separated the two germline ends. Sequencing used immunoSEQ multiplex PCR; TCRdb keeps in-frame clones, though not all of them. Of about 160,000 clones in the sample, around 90% are singletons; the top ten hold 3% to 3.5%. This TCR was sampled from an adult who received the AZD1222 COVID-19 vaccine. The sample was peripheral blood, taken 28 days after the second AZD1222 dose. The chain carries TRBV20-1 and TRBJ1-4, with D perhaps TRBD1 (5 bases). As DNA, the CDR3 is TGCAGTGGCAGGGAGGGGGAAAAACTGTTTTTT. This encodes CSGREGEKLFF.